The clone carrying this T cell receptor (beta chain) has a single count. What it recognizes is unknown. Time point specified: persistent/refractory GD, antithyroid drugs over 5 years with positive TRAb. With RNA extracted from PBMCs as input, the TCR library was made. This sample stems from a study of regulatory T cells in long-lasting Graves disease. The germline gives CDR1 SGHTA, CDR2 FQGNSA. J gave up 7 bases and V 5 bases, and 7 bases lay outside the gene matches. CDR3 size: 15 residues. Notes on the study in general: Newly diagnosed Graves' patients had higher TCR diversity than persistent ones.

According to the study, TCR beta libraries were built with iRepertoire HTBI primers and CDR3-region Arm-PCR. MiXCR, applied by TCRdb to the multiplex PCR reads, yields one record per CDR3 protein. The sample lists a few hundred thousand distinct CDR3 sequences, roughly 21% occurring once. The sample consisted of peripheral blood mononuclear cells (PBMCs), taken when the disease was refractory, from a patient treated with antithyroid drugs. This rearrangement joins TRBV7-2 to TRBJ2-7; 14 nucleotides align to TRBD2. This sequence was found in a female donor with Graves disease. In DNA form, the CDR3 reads TGTGCCAGCAGCCCGGGACTAGCGGGAGCCCGAGAGCAGTACTTC. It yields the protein CASSPGLAGAREQYF.